A selection of T cell receptor beta chains follows, all from one sample in a study of shared clonotypes between healthy human individuals. Libraries were prepared by immunoSEQ multiplex PCR; TCRdb keeps only in-frame clonotypes and omits some of them. The profile shows about 670,000 clones, roughly 78% of them singletons. The material sequenced was memory CD4+ T cells sorted from blood. Receptors originate from a woman aged 30 to 39 in good health. The CDR3 runs from the conserved cysteine through the conserved F or W. A D gene is named only where the DNA matches it firmly.

v_call: TRBV29-1; d_call: TRBD2; j_call: TRBJ2-5; cdr3_nt: TGCAGCGTTGAACTTCTAGCGGGAGTTCAAGAGACCCAGTACTTC; cdr3_aa: CSVELLAGVQETQYF
v_call: TRBV28; d_call: NA; j_call: TRBJ2-1; cdr3_nt: TGTGCCAGCAGTCCTTTGGGTAGGGGTGAGCAGTTCTTC; cdr3_aa: CASSPLGRGEQFF
v_call: TRBV19; d_call: NA; j_call: TRBJ1-4; cdr3_nt: TGTGCCAGTAGTCCTAGTGGGGCTAATGAAAAACTGTTTTTT; cdr3_aa: CASSPSGANEKLFF
v_call: TRBV7-8; d_call: NA; j_call: TRBJ1-3; cdr3_nt: TGTGCCAGCAGCTTGGATCGGGGTCTGTTTTCTGGAAACACCATATATTTT; cdr3_aa: CASSLDRGLFSGNTIYF
v_call: TRBV27; d_call: NA; j_call: TRBJ1-5; cdr3_nt: TGTGCCAGCAGCTCGGGCGACCGGGGTCCCAATCAGCCCCAGCATTTT; cdr3_aa: CASSSGDRGPNQPQHF
v_call: TRBV6-1; d_call: TRBD2; j_call: TRBJ2-7; cdr3_nt: TGTGCCAGCCGTGGACTAGCGGGAGACTACGAGCAGTACTTC; cdr3_aa: CASRGLAGDYEQYF
v_call: TRBV11-2; d_call: NA; j_call: TRBJ1-1; cdr3_nt: TGTGCCAGCAGGCGACAGGCTGACACTGAAGCTTTCTTT; cdr3_aa: CASRRQADTEAFF
v_call: TRBV9; d_call: TRBD2; j_call: TRBJ2-1; cdr3_nt: TGTGCCAGCAGCGTAGGATTCAAGACTAGCGGGAGATTCCTCTCCTACAATGAGCAGTTCTTC; cdr3_aa: CASSVGFKTSGRFLSYNEQFF
v_call: TRBV4-1; d_call: NA; j_call: TRBJ2-2; cdr3_nt: TGCGCCAGCAGCCAAGGGGCAGGGCGGGCCGGGGAGCTGTTTTTT; cdr3_aa: CASSQGAGRAGELFF
v_call: TRBV5-4; d_call: TRBD1; j_call: TRBJ1-2; cdr3_nt: TGTGCCAGCAGAACGACAGGGGGCAACTATGGCTACACCTTC; cdr3_aa: CASRTTGGNYGYTF
v_call: TRBV9; d_call: NA; j_call: TRBJ2-7; cdr3_nt: TGTGCCAGCAGCCCCGGCCTCAGATCCTACGAGCAGTACTTC; cdr3_aa: CASSPGLRSYEQYF
v_call: TRBV7-9; d_call: NA; j_call: TRBJ1-1; cdr3_nt: TGTGCCAGCAGCTTAAACGAGGGTATGAACACTGAAGCTTTCTTT; cdr3_aa: CASSLNEGMNTEAFF
v_call: TRBV18; d_call: NA; j_call: TRBJ2-6; cdr3_nt: TGTGCCAGCTCACCGGGACAACCCAGATCTGGGGCCAACGTCCTGACTTTC; cdr3_aa: CASSPGQPRSGANVLTF
v_call: TRBV11-2; d_call: NA; j_call: TRBJ2-7; cdr3_nt: TGTGCCAGCAGCTTAGATTCAGAACCGGGACTCCTCTACGAGCAGTACTTC; cdr3_aa: CASSLDSEPGLLYEQYF
v_call: TRBV4-1; d_call: NA; j_call: TRBJ2-5; cdr3_nt: TGCGCCAGCAGCCAACCCGCATATCGCGGCCAGGATCGAGAGACCCAGTACTTC; cdr3_aa: CASSQPAYRGQDRETQYF
v_call: TRBV7-2; d_call: NA; j_call: TRBJ2-7; cdr3_nt: TGTGCCAGCAGCTTAAGGGCTCATCGAGAGCAGTACTTC; cdr3_aa: CASSLRAHREQYF
v_call: TRBV7-2; d_call: NA; j_call: TRBJ2-3; cdr3_nt: TGTGCCAGCAGCCCTGTAGTTCTAGCTCCAGATACGCAGTATTTT; cdr3_aa: CASSPVVLAPDTQYF
v_call: TRBV5-1; d_call: NA; j_call: TRBJ2-1; cdr3_nt: TGCGCCAGCAGCTCGGTGACGGAGCAGTTCTTC; cdr3_aa: CASSSVTEQFF